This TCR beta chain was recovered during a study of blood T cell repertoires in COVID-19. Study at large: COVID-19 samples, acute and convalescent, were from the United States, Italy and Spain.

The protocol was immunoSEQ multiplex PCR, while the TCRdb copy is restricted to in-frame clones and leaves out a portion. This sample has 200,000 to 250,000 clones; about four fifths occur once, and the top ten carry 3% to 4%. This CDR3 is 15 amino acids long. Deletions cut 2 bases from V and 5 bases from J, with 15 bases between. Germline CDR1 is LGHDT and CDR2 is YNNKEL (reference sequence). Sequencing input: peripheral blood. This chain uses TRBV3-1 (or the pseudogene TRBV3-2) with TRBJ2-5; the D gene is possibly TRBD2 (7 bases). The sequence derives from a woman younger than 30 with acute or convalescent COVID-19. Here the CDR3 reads CASSQRGGVRETQYF. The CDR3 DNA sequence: TGTGCCAGCAGCCAAAGGGGGGGGGTCCGGGAGACCCAGTACTTC.